This T cell receptor (beta chain) comes out of a study of technical replicates of blood from several donors. This table comes from immunoSEQ multiplex PCR, and its TCRdb copy is limited to in-frame clones, with some not included. Among 87,000 or so clones listed, about 91% were seen once. CDR1 and CDR2 (germline): LNHDA, SQIVND (reference sequence). Trimming cost V 5 bases and J 6 bases, with 22 bases left between them. This CDR3 region has 17 residues. The chain employs TRBV19 and TRBJ2-2, with D possibly matching TRBD1 (6 bases). This clonotype was sampled from a human donor in good health. The sample consisted of T cells isolated from PBMCs. The CDR3 DNA is TGTGCCAGTAGTGAACGGGACGTCCTCGAGGGGGCCGGGGAGCTGTTTTTT. Residues: CASSERDVLEGAGELFF.